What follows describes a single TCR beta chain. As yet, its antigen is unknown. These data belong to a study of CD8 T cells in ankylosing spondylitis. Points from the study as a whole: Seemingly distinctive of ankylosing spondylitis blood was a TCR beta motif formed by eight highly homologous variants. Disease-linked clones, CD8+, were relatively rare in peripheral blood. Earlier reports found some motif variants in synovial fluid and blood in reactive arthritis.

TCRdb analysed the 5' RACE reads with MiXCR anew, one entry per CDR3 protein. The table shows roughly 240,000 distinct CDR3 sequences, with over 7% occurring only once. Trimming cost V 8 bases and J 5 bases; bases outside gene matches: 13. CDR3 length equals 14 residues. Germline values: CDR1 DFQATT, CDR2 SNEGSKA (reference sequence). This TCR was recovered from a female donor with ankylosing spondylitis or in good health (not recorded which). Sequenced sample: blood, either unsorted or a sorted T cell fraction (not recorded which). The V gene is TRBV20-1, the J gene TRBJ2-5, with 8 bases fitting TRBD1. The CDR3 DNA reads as TGCAGTCTGACAGGGGACCTAGTTGGGGAGACCCAGTACTTC. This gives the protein CSLTGDLVGETQYF.